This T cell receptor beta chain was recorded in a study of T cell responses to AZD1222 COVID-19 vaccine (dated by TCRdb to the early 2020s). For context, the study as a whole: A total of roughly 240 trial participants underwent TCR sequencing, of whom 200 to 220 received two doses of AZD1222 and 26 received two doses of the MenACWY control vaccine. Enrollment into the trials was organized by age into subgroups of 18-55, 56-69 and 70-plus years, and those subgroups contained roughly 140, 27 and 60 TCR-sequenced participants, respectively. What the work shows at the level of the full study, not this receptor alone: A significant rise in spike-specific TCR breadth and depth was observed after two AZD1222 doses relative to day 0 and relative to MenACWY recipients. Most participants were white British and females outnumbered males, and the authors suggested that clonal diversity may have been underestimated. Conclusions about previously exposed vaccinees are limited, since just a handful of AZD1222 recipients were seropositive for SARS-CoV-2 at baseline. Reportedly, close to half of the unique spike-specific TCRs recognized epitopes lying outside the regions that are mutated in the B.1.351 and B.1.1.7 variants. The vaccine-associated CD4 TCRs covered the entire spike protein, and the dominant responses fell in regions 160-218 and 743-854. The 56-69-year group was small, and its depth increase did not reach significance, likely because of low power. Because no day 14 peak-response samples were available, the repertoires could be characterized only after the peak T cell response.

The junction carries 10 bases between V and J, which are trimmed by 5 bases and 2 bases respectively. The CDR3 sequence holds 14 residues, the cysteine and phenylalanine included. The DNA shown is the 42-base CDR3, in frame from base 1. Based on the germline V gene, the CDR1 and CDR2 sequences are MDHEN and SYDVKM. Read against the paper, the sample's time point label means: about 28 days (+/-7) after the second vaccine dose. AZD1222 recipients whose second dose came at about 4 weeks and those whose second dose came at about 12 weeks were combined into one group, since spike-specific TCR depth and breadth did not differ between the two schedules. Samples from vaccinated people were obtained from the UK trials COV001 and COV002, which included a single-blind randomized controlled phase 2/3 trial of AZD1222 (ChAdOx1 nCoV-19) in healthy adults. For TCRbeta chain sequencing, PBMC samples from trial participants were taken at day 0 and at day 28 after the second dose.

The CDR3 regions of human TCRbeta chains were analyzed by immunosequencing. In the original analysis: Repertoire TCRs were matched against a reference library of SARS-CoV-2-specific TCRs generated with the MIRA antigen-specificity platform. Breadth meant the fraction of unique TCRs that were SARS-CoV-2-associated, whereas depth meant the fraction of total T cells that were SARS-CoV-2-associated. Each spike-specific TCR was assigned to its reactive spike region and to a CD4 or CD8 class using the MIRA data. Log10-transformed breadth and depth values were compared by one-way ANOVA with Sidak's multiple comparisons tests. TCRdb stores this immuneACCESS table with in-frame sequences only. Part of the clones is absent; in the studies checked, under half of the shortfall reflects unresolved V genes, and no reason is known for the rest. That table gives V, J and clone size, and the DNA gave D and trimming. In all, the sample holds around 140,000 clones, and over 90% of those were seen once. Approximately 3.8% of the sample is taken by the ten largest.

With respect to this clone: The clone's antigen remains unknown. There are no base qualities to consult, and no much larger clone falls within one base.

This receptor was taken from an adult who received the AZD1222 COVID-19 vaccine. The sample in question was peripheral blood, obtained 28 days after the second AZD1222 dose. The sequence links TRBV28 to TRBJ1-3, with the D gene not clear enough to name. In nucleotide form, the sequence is TGTGCCAGCAGTAACGCGCAGCCTGGAAACACCATATATTTT. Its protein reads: CASSNAQPGNTIYF. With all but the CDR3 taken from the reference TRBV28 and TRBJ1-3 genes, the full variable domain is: DVKVTQSSRYLVKRTGEKVFLECVQDMDHENMFWYRQDPGLGLRLIYFSYDVKMKEKGDIPEGYSVSREKKERFSLILESASTNQTSMYLCASSNAQPGNTIYFGEGSWLTVV.